This T cell receptor (beta chain) came from a study of identical twins. This clonotype was found many times. Antigen unknown. Findings and caveats of the study: Weaker excess twin sharing was observed in beta out-of-frame sequences.

Template switching created a universal primer site, and the cDNA included unique molecular identifiers. TCRdb reprocessed the 5' RACE reads with MiXCR, giving one entry per CDR3 protein. The sample has about 690,000 distinct CDR3 sequences; around 6.1% are singletons. Sequenced input: naive T cells sorted from blood. The sequence was collected from a man between 18 and 29 years old in good health.

The CDR3 is CASSQESVSSYNSPLHF. In nucleotides, the CDR3 is TGCGCCAGCAGCCAAGAATCTGTGAGCTCCTATAATTCACCCCTCCACTTT. This chain links TRBV4-1 with TRBJ1-6; D gene ambiguous. V was clipped by 0 bases and J by 0 bases, with 9 bases between them. The germline gives CDR1 MGHRA, CDR2 YSYEKL. This CDR3 has 17 residues.